Listed here are 25 T cell receptor beta chains from one sample, sequenced in a study of cytomegalovirus exposure and HLA in healthy donors. The primer mix had 60 Vbeta and 13 Jbeta primers. Sequencing used immunoSEQ multiplex PCR; TCRdb keeps in-frame clones, though not all of them. The sample contains 140,000 to 150,000 clones, 76% of which appear only once. Sample: PBMCs. The receptors stem from a woman between 40 and 55 years old in good health and CMV-seronegative.

This clone was found once. The V and J genes are TRBV28 and TRBJ1-2, with D maybe TRBD1 (6 bases). The germline CDR1 and CDR2 sequences are MDHEN and SYDVKM. Trimming removed 3 bases from V and 4 bases from J, with 12 bases in between. There are 14 residues in the CDR3. CDR3 DNA: TGTGCCAGCAGTTTTCTAACAGGGCCCTATGGCTACACCTTC. This gives the protein CASSFLTGPYGYTF.

The V and J genes are TRBV5-1 and TRBJ2-1, with a weak D call TRBD1 (6 bases). The germline V gene has CDR1 SGHRS and CDR2 YFSETQ. This CDR3 is built from 14 residues. V lost 3 bases to trimming and J lost 4 bases, with 11 bases between them. The CDR3 coding sequence is TGCGCCAGCAGCTCGGACAGTCTGTACAATGAGCAGTTCTTC. It encodes CASSSDSLYNEQFF. Complete variable domain (other parts from reference TRBV5-1 and TRBJ2-1): KAGVTQTPRYLIKTRGQQVTLSCSPISGHRSVSWYQQTPGQGLQFLFEYFSETQRNKGNFPGRFSGRQFSNSRSEMNVSTLELGDSALYLCASSSDSLYNEQFFGPGTRLTVL.

This clone showed up just a few times. The V and J genes are TRBV6-1 and TRBJ1-4; TRBD1 matches 9 bases. The germline V gene has CDR1 MNHNS and CDR2 SASEGT. The CDR3 loop spans 14 amino acids. The V gene end was trimmed by 7 bases and the J gene end by 10 bases; junction bases not matched to a gene: 10. CDR3 loop: CASNLGQGDGKLFF. DNA of the CDR3: TGTGCCAGCAACCTGGGACAGGGTGACGGAAAACTGTTTTTT.

The chain joins TRBV5-1 to TRBJ2-1; 9 bases fit TRBD1. The CDR3 has 17 residues. Unmatched junction bases numbered 11, after V lost 1 base and J lost 6 bases. Germline CDR1 reads SGHRS; CDR2 reads YFSETQ. CDR3 loop: CASSLSAGGDRVNEQFF. The CDR3 coding sequence is TGCGCCAGCAGCTTGAGTGCTGGAGGGGACAGGGTCAATGAGCAGTTCTTC.

J is TRBJ2-1 and V is TRBV10-3; TRBD2 matches at 10 bases. CDR1 is ENHRY, CDR2 SYGVKD, per germline. The CDR3 consists of 14 residues. V lost 7 bases, J lost 5 bases, and 5 bases stayed unmatched. CDR3 sequence reads: CAITASGGDNEQFF. CDR3 in DNA: TGTGCCATCACCGCGAGCGGGGGGGACAATGAGCAGTTCTTC.

This chain links TRBV25-1 with TRBJ2-1, with unresolved D. Germline CDR1 MGHDK, CDR2 SYGVNS. The length of the CDR3 is 16 residues. With 6 bases removed from V and 4 bases from J, the gap between germline ends came to 19 bases. CDR3 coding DNA: TGTGCCAGCAGCCCTATGGGCAGCAATCAGTACAATGAGCAGTTCTTC. This codes for CASSPMGSNQYNEQFF.

The chain is built from TRBV5-1 and TRBJ1-3; 7 bases line up with TRBD1. The CDR3 totals 15 residues. V lost 0 bases, J lost 3 bases, and 3 bases stayed unmatched. The V gene's germline CDR1 is SGHRS and CDR2 YFSETQ. CDR3 bases: TGCGCCAGCAGCTTGGGAGACAGGGATGGAAACACCATATATTTT. Translating it yields CASSLGDRDGNTIYF.

V is TRBV5-4 and J is TRBJ2-1; TRBD2 aligns across 12 bases. The CDR3 is 16 residues long. Germline CDR1 and CDR2: SGHNT and YYREEE (reference sequence). The J segment lost 0 bases and the V segment lost 4 bases, leaving 2 bases of the junction unmatched. CDR3 loop: CASSGTSGSSYNEQFF. The CDR3 DNA reads as TGTGCCAGCAGCGGGACTAGCGGGTCCTCCTACAATGAGCAGTTCTTC.

The chain joins TRBV29-1 to TRBJ2-3; TRBD1 aligns across 8 bases. The CDR3 extends over 14 amino acids. V was clipped by 8 bases and J by 4 bases; unmatched bases: 11. CDR1 and CDR2 from the germline V gene are SQVTM and ANQGSEA. In nucleotides, the CDR3 is TGCAGCACCACTGGACAGGGTGTGGCAGATACGCAGTATTTT. Its protein product is CSTTGQGVADTQYF.

The chain carries TRBV28 and TRBJ1-2, with D possibly matching TRBD1 (5 bases). The germline V gene encodes CDR1 MDHEN and CDR2 SYDVKM. The CDR3 extends over 14 amino acids. Trimming pared 6 bases from V and 0 bases from J, leaving 11 bases between. The CDR3 region has the DNA TGTGCCAGCAGCCGACAGCTGACTAACTATGGCTACACCTTC. Residues: CASSRQLTNYGYTF.

The sample holds one count of this clone. The V call is TRBV27, the J call TRBJ2-7, with 8 bases lining up with TRBD1. Trimming removed 5 bases from V and 1 base from J; junction bases left unmatched: 7. There are 15 residues in the CDR3. Germline-derived CDR1 and CDR2 are MNHEY and SMNVEV (reference sequence). The CDR3 sequence: CASSNGQGGSYEQYF. CDR3 DNA: TGTGCCAGCAGTAACGGACAGGGTGGTTCCTACGAGCAGTACTTC.

This clone was counted only a few times. The J gene is TRBJ1-1, the V gene TRBV28; 8 nucleotides match TRBD1. CDR3 length: 13 residues. Trimming at V came to 6 bases and at J to 3 bases, leaving 3 bases not matched to a gene. Germline lookup yields CDR1 MDHEN and CDR2 SYDVKM. The CDR3: CASSRGLDTEAFF. CDR3 in DNA: TGTGCCAGCAGCAGGGGGCTCGACACTGAAGCTTTCTTT.

The rearrangement joins TRBV19 to TRBJ2-3; TRBD2 might be the D (6 bases). V was shortened by 4 bases and J by 1 base, with 24 bases between the two germline ends. Germline CDR1 is LNHDA and CDR2 is SQIVND (reference sequence). The CDR3 has 19 residues. The CDR3 DNA sequence: TGTGCCAGTAGTACGGTTAGAACAAGAGGGTGGGGGGGCACAGATACGCAGTATTTT. It is translated as CASSTVRTRGWGGTDTQYF.

The V call is TRBV6-5, the J call TRBJ1-2, with D unclear. Per the germline V gene, CDR1 is MNHEY and CDR2 is SVGAGI. V gave up 8 bases and J gave up 7 bases, with 11 bases separating them. CDR3 length: 11 residues. Here the CDR3 reads CASGRGSGYTF. CDR3 bases: TGTGCCAGCGGACGGGGATCTGGCTACACCTTC.

The V call is TRBV29-1, the J call TRBJ1-2, with TRBD1 matching over 8 bases. The V gene end was trimmed by 8 bases and the J gene end by 5 bases; junction bases not matched to a gene: 10. Germline assignment: CDR1 SQVTM and CDR2 ANQGSEA. CDR3 length equals 13 residues. CDR3 protein: CSITGGFEYGYTF. As DNA, the CDR3 is TGCAGCATTACAGGGGGTTTTGAGTATGGCTACACCTTC.

The table lists this clone with a few counts. The chain is built from TRBV5-1 and TRBJ2-2, with 7 bases lining up with TRBD1. The CDR3 consists of 14 residues. The V gene's germline CDR1 is SGHRS and CDR2 YFSETQ. The J segment lost 7 bases and the V segment lost 2 bases, leaving 5 bases of the junction unmatched. CDR3 in amino acids: CASSLDRAFGELFF. DNA for the CDR3: TGCGCCAGCAGCTTAGACAGGGCTTTCGGGGAGCTGTTTTTT. Filled out from reference TRBV5-1 and TRBJ2-2, the complete variable domain reads KAGVTQTPRYLIKTRGQQVTLSCSPISGHRSVSWYQQTPGQGLQFLFEYFSETQRNKGNFPGRFSGRQFSNSRSEMNVSTLELGDSALYLCASSLDRAFGELFFGEGSRLTVL.

The chain recombines TRBV28 with TRBJ1-2, with 7 bases lining up with TRBD1. Germline V gene data show CDR1 as MDHEN and CDR2 as SYDVKM. V shed 7 bases and J 7 bases; nucleotides not matched to a gene: 6. CDR3 length: 12 amino acids. The CDR3 region is CASMTTGAGYTF. The CDR3 coding sequence is TGTGCCAGCATGACCACAGGGGCTGGCTACACCTTC.

V is TRBV30 and J is TRBJ1-4, with D hard to call. V gave up 1 base and J gave up 10 bases, with 10 bases separating them. This CDR3 region has 12 residues. Germline V lookup: CDR1 GTSNPN, CDR2 SVGIG (reference sequence). The CDR3 sequence: CAWSGGEGKLFF. The CDR3, as DNA: TGTGCCTGGAGTGGCGGGGAGGGAAAACTGTTTTTT. Based on the CDR3 plus reference TRBV30 and TRBJ1-4, the full variable domain is SQTIHQWPATLVQPVGSPLSLECTVEGTSNPNLYWYRQAAGRGLQLLFYSVGIGQISSEVPQNLSASRPQDRQFILSSKKLLLSDSGFYLCAWSGGEGKLFFGSGTQLSVL.

The chain is built from TRBV10-2 and TRBJ2-7; weak D call: TRBD2 (5 bases). This CDR3 is 12 amino acids long. CDR1 WSHSY and CDR2 SAAADI come from the germline V gene. Deletions cut 6 bases from V and 9 bases from J, with 15 bases between. CDR3 in DNA: TGCGCCAGCAGCCCAGGTGGAGGAGGGCAGTACTTC. Its translation: CASSPGGGGQYF.

This chain's CDR3 is CASSFIRNTEAFF. The CDR3 DNA sequence: TGTGCCAGCAGTTTCATCAGGAACACTGAAGCTTTCTTT. The genes are TRBV28 and TRBJ1-1; D gene ambiguous. Trimming took 3 bases from V and 1 from J, leaving 6 bases between them. Looked up from germline, CDR1 is MDHEN and CDR2 is SYDVKM. This CDR3 has 13 amino acids.

This chain joins TRBV15 and TRBJ2-3; tentative D call: TRBD2 (5 bases). Germline V gives CDR1 LNHNV, CDR2 YYDKDF (reference sequence). V was pared by 8 bases and J by 1 base, with 16 bases between. The CDR3 is 15 amino acids. Written as DNA, the CDR3 is TGTGCCACCCTCTCCGAGGGCCGAGGCACAGATACGCAGTATTTT. As protein: CATLSEGRGTDTQYF.

The rearrangement links TRBV19 to TRBJ2-2; no clear D gene. V gave up 11 bases and J gave up 4 bases, with 20 bases separating them. Germline V gives CDR1 LNHDA, CDR2 SQIVND (reference sequence). This CDR3 spans 15 amino acids. In DNA form, the CDR3 reads TGTGCCGTAAAAAGCCCAAGAACGCTCACCGGGGAGCTGTTTTTT. Translating gives CAVKSPRTLTGELFF. The entire variable domain, with the rest obtained from reference TRBV19 and TRBJ2-2, is as follows: DGGITQSPKYLFRKEGQNVTLSCEQNLNHDAMYWYRQDPGQGLRLIYYSQIVNDFQKGDIAEGYSVSREKKESFPLTVTSAQKNPTAFYLCAVKSPRTLTGELFFGEGSRLTVL.

On this clone: The germline gene is not matched at one end of the junction; a read error may be the cause. Other DNA sequences in this sample translate to the same CDR3. The chain carries TRBV7-6 and TRBJ2-7; 8 bases agree with TRBD1. The CDR3 covers 17 residues. Germline CDR1 is SGHVS and CDR2 is FNYEAQ. CDR3 sequence reads: CASSLNGQGNSGSEQYF. The DNA of the CDR3 is TGTGCTAGCAGCTTAAATGGACAGGGTAACAGCGGATCCGAGCAGTACTTC.

The chain uses TRBV5-6 and TRBJ1-4, with D tentatively TRBD1 (6 bases). Per germline, CDR1 SGHDT and CDR2 YYEEEE. The CDR3 has 14 residues. The V gene lost 4 bases and the J gene lost 8 bases, with 15 bases spanning the gap. DNA of the CDR3: TGTGCCAGCAGCCTGCGACAGGTGGGCGAAAAACTGTTTTTT. Translation gives CASSLRQVGEKLFF.

This chain links TRBV18 with TRBJ2-3; 8 positions match TRBD1. The junction had 6 bases not matched to a gene; V was cut back by 3 bases and J by 1 base. Germline CDR1 and CDR2: KGHSH and LQKENI. The CDR3 has 16 residues. The chain's CDR3 is CASSPISGGGTDTQYF. CDR3 in DNA: TGTGCCAGCTCACCGATTTCAGGGGGCGGCACAGATACGCAGTATTTT.